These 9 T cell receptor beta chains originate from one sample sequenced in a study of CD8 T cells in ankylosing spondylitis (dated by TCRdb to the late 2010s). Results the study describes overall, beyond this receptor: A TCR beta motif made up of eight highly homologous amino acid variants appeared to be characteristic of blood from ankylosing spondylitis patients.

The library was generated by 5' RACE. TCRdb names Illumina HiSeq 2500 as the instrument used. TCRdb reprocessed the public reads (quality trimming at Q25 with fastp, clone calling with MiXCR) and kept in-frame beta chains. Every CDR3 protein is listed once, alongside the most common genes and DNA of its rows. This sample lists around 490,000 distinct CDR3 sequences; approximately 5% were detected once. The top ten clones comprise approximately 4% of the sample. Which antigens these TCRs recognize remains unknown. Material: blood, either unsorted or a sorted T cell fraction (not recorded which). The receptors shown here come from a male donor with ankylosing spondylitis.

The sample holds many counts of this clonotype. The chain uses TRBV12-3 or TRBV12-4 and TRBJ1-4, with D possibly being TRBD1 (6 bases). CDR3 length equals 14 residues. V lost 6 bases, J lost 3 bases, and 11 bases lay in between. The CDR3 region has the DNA TGTGCCAGCAGGAGGACAGTACCTAATGAAAAACTGTTTTTT. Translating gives CASRRTVPNEKLFF.

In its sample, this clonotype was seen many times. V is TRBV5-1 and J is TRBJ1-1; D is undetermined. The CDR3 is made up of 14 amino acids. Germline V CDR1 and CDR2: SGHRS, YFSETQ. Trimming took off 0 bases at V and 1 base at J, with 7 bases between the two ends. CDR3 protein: CASSLGASNTEAFF. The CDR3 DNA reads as TGCGCCAGCAGCTTGGGGGCATCGAACACTGAAGCTTTCTTT.

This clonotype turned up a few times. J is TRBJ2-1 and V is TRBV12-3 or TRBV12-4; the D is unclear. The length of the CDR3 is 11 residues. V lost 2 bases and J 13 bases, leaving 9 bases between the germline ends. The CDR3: CASSLLVPQFF. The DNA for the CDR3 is TGTGCCAGCAGTTTACTAGTACCCCAGTTCTTC.

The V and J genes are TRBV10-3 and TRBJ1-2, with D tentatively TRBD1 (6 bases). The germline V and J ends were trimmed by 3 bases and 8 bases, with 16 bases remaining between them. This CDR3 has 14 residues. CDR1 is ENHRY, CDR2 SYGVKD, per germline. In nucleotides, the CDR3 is TGTGCCATCAGTGAAGACGACAGGCGGAACGGCTACACCTTC. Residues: CAISEDDRRNGYTF.

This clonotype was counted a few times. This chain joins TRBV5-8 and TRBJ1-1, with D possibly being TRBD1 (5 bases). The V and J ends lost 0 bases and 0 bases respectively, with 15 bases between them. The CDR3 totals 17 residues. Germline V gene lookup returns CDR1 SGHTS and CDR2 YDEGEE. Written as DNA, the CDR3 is TGTGCCAGCAGCTTGGCCCGGGGGGAGGTTTTGAACACTGAAGCTTTCTTT. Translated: CASSLARGEVLNTEAFF. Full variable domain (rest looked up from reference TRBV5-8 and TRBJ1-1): EAGVTQSPTHLIKTRGQQATLRCSPISGHTSVYWYQQALGLGLQFLLWYDEGEERNRGNFPPRFSGRQFPNYSSELNVNALELEDSALYLCASSLARGEVLNTEAFFGQGTRLTVV.

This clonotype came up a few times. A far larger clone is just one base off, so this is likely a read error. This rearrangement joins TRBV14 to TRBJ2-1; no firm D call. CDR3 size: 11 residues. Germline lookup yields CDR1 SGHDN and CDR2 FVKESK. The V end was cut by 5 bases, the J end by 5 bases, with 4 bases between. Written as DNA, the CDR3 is TGTGCCAGCAGCAACCACAATGAGCAGTTCTTC. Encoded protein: CASSNHNEQFF.

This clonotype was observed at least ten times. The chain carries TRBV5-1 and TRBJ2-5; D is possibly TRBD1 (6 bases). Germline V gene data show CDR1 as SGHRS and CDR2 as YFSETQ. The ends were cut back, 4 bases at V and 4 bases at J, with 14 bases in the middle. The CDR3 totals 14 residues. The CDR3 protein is CASSPGQLGETQYF. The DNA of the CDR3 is TGCGCCAGCAGCCCCGGACAGCTAGGAGAGACCCAGTACTTC.

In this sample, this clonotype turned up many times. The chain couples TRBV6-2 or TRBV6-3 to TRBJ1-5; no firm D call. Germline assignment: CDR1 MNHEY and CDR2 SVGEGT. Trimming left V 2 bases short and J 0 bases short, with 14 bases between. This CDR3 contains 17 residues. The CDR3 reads CASSYQGPHYSNQPQHF. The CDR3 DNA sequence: TGTGCCAGCAGTTACCAAGGGCCACATTATAGCAATCAGCCCCAGCATTTT.

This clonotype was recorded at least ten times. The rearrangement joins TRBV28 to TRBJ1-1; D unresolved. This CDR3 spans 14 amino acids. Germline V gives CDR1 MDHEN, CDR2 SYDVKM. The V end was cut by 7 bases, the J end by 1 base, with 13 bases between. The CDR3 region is CASTLTLWNTEAFF. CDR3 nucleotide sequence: TGTGCCAGCACCCTGACGCTTTGGAACACTGAAGCTTTCTTT.